The clone carrying this T cell receptor (beta chain) was seen only once. Its antigen is still unknown. The data were obtained in a study of blood T cells in healthy people across ages. General study points: Long-lived donors exceeded aged donors in naive CD4+ cells and diversity. Per million T cells, TCR beta diversity dropped about linearly as age rose.

With a J-beta primer mix and a sample-barcoded 5' primer, a second PCR ran about 7 to 12 cycles. All samples gave at least 2.5 million CDR3-containing paired-end reads. TCRdb independently ran MiXCR on the 5' RACE reads; one entry per CDR3 protein. The sample holds roughly 1.6 million distinct CDR3 sequences, about 31% seen once. The germline gives CDR1 SGHRS, CDR2 YFSETQ. The J segment lost 7 bases and the V segment lost 4 bases, leaving 6 bases of the junction unmatched. The CDR3 runs 15 residues. Sample: blood. The clonotype was recovered from a woman under 40 in good health. The chain employs TRBV5-1 and TRBJ2-1; 12 nucleotides agree with TRBD2. This CDR3 reads CASSRGLAGWNEQFF. CDR3 nucleotide sequence: TGCGCCAGCAGCCGAGGACTAGCGGGGTGGAATGAGCAGTTCTTC.